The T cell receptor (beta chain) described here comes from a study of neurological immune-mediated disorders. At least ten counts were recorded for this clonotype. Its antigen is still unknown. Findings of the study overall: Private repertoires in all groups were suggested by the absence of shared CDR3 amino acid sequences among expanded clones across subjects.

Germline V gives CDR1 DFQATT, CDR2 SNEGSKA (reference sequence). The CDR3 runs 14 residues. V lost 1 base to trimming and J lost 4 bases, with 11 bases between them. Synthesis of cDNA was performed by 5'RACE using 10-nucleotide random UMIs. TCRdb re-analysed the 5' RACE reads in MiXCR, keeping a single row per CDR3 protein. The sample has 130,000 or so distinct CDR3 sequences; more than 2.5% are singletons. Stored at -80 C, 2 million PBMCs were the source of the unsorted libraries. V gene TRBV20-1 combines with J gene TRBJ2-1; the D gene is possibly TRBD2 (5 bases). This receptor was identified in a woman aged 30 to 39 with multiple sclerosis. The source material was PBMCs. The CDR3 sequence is CSARAGIAYNEQFF. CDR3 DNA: TGCAGTGCTAGAGCCGGGATCGCATACAATGAGCAGTTCTTC.